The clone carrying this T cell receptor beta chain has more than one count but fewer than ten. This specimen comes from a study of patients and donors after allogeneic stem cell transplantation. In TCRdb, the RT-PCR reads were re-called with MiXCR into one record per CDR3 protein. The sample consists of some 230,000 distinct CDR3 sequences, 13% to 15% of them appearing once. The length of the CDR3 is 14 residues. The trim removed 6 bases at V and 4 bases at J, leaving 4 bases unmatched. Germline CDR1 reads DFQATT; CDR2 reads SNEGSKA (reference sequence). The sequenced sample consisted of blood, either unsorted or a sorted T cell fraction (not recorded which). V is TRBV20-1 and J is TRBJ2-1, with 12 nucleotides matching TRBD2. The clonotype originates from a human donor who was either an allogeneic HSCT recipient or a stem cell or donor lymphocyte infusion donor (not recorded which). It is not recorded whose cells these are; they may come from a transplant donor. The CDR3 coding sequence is TGCAGTGCCGAAGGACTAGCGGGGTACAATGAGCAGTTCTTC. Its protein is CSAEGLAGYNEQFF.